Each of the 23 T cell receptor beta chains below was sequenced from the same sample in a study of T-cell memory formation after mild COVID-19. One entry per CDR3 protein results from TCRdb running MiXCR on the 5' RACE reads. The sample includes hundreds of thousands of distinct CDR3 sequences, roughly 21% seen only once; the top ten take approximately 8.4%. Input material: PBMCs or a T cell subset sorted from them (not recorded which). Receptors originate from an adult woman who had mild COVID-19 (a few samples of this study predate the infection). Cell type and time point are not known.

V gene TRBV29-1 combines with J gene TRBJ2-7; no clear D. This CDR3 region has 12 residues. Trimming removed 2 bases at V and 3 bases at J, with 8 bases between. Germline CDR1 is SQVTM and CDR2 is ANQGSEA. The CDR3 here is CSVEIDSYEQYF. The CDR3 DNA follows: TGCAGCGTTGAAATTGATAGCTACGAGCAGTACTTC.

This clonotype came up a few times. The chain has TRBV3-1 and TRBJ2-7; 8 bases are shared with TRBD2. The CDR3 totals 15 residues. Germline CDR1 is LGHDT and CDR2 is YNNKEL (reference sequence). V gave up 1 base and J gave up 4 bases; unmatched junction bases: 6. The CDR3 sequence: CASSQGRGAIYEQYF. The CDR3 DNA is TGTGCCAGCAGCCAAGGGCGGGGGGCCATATACGAGCAGTACTTC.

The CDR3, as DNA: TGTGCCAGTAGTACCGCGACGGGCGAAGCTTTCTTT. It yields the protein CASSTATGEAFF. V usage is TRBV19 and J usage is TRBJ1-1; D is ambiguous. Germline V gene sequence: CDR1 LNHDA, CDR2 SQIVND (reference sequence). The CDR3 is 12 residues long. Trimming stripped 4 bases from V and 8 bases from J, with 11 bases between.

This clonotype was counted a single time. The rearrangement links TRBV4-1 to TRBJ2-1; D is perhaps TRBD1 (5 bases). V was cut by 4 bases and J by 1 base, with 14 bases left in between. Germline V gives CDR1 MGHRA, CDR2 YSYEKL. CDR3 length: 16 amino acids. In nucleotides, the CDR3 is TGCGCCAGCAGCCCTGACTCCGCAGGGTCCTACAATGAGCAGTTCTTC. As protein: CASSPDSAGSYNEQFF.

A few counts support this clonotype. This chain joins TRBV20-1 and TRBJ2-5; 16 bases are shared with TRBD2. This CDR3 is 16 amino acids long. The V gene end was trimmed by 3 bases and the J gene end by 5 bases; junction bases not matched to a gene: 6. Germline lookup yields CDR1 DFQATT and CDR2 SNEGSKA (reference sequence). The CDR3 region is CSASGTSGRGSETQYF. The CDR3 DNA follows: TGCAGTGCTAGTGGGACTAGCGGGAGGGGATCGGAGACCCAGTACTTC.

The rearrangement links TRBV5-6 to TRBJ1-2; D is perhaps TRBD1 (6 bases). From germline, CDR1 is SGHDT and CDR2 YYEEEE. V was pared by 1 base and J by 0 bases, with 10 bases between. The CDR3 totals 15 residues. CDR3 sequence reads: CASSLNGGANYGYTF. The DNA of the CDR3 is TGTGCCAGCAGCTTGAATGGGGGCGCTAACTATGGCTACACCTTC.

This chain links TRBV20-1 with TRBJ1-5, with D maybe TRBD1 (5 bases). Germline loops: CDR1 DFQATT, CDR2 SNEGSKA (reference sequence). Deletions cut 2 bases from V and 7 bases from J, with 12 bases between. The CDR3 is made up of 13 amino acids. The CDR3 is CSARQGLGQPQHF. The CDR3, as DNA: TGCAGTGCTAGACAGGGATTAGGACAGCCCCAGCATTTT.

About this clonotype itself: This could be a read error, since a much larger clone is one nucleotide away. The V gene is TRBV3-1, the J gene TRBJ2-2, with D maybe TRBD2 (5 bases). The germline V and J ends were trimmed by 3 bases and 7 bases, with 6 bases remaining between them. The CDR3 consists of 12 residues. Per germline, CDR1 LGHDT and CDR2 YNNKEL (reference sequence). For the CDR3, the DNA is TGTGCCAGCAGCCAGGCGGGCGGGGAGCTGTTTTTT. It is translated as CASSQAGGELFF.

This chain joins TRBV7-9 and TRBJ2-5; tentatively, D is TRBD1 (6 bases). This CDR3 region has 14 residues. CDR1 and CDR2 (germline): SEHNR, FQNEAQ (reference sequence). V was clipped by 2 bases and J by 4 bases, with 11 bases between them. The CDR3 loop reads CASSLQGGGETQYF. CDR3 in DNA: TGTGCCAGCAGCTTACAAGGGGGTGGAGAGACCCAGTACTTC.

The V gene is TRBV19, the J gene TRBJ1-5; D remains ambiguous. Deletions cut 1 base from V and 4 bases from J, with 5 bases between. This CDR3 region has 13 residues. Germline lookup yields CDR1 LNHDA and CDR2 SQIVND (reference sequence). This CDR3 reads CASSIVANQPQHF. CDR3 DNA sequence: TGTGCCAGTAGTATAGTGGCTAATCAGCCCCAGCATTTT.

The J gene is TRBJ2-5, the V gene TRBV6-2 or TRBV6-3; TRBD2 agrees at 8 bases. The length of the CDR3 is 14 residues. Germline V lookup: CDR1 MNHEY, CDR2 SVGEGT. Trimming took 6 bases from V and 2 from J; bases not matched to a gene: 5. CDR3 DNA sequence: TGTGCCAGCAGCACACTAGCGGAACAAGAGACCCAGTACTTC. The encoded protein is CASSTLAEQETQYF.

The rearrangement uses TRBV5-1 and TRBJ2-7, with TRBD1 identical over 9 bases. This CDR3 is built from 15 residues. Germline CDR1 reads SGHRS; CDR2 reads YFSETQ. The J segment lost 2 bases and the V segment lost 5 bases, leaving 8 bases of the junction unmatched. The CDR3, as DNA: TGCGCCAGCAGTGATGGGACAGGGAGAACCTACGAGCAGTACTTC. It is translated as CASSDGTGRTYEQYF.

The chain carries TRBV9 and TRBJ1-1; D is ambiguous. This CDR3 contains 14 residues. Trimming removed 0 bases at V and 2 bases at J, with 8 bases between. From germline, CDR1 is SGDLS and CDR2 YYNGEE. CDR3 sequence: CASSVGSANTEAFF. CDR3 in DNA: TGTGCCAGCAGCGTAGGGTCGGCTAACACTGAAGCTTTCTTT.

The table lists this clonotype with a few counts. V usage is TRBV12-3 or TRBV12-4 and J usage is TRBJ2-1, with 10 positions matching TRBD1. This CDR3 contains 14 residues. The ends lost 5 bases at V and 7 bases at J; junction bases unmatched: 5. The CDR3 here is CASSQTGGLNEQFF. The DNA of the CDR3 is TGTGCCAGCAGTCAGACAGGGGGCTTGAATGAGCAGTTCTTC.

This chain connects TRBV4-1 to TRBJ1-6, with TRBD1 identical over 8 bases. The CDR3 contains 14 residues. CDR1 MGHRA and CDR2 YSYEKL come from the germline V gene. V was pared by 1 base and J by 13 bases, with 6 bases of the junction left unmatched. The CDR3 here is CASSQGDRNFPLHF. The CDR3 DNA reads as TGCGCCAGCAGCCAAGGGGACAGGAATTTCCCCCTCCACTTT.

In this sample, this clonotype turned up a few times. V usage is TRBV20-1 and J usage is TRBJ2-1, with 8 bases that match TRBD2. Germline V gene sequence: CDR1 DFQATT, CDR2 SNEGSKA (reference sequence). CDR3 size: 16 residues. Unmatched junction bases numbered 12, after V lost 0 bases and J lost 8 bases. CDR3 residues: CSARDRTAGVVYEQFF. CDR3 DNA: TGCAGTGCTAGAGATCGTACAGCGGGGGTCGTGTATGAGCAGTTCTTC.

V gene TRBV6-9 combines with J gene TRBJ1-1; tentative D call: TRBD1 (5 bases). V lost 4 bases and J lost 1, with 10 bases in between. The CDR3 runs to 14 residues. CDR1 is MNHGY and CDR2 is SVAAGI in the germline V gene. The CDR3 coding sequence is TGTGCCAGCAGTTCCCCCGGACAGAACACTGAAGCTTTCTTT. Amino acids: CASSSPGQNTEAFF.

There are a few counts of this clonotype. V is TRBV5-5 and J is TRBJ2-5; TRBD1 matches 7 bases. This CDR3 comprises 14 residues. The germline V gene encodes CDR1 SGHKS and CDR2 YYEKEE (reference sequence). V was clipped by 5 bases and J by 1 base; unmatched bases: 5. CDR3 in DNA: TGTGCCAGCAGTAACAGGGGATCCCAAGAGACCCAGTACTTC. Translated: CASSNRGSQETQYF.

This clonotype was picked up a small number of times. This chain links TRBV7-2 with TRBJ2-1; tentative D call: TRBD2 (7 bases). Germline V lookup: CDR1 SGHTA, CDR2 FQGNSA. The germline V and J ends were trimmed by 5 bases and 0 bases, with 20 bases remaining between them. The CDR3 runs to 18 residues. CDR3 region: CASSTGGGSRSSYNEQFF. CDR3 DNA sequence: TGTGCCAGCAGCACGGGCGGGGGCTCCCGAAGCTCCTACAATGAGCAGTTCTTC.

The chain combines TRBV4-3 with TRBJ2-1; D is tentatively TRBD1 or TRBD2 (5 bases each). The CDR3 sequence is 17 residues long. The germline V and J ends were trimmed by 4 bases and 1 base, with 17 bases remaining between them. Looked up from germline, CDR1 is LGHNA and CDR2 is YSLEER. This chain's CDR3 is CASSPKGSRLSYNEQFF. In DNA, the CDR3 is TGCGCCAGCAGCCCCAAGGGGAGCAGACTGTCCTACAATGAGCAGTTCTTC.

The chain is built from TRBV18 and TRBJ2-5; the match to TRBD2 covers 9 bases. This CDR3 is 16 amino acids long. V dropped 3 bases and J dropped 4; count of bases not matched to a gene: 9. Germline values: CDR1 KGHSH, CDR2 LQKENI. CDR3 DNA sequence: TGTGCCAGCTCACCTAGACTAGCGGAGCCTGGAGAGACCCAGTACTTC. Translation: CASSPRLAEPGETQYF.

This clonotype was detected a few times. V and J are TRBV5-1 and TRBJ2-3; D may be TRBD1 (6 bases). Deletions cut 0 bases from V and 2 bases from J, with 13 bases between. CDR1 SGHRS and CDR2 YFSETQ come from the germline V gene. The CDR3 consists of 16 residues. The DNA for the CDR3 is TGCGCCAGCAGCTTGGCCGCAGGGGTGGACACAGATACGCAGTATTTT. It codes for CASSLAAGVDTDTQYF.

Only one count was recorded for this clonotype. CDR3 nucleotides: TGTGCCAGCAGCTTGTATGCGGCTGATGGCTACACCTTC. Its protein product is CASSLYAADGYTF. This chain links TRBV7-2 with TRBJ1-2; D is unresolved. This CDR3 region has 13 residues. The V end lost 3 bases, the J end lost 6 bases, and 11 bases lay between the germline ends. Germline lookup yields CDR1 SGHTA and CDR2 FQGNSA. Full variable domain (rest looked up from reference TRBV7-2 and TRBJ1-2): GAGVSQSPSNKVTEKGKDVELRCDPISGHTALYWYRQSLGQGLEFLIYFQGNSAPDKSGLPSDRFSAERTGGSVSTLTIQRTQQEDSAVYLCASSLYAADGYTFGSGTRLTVV.